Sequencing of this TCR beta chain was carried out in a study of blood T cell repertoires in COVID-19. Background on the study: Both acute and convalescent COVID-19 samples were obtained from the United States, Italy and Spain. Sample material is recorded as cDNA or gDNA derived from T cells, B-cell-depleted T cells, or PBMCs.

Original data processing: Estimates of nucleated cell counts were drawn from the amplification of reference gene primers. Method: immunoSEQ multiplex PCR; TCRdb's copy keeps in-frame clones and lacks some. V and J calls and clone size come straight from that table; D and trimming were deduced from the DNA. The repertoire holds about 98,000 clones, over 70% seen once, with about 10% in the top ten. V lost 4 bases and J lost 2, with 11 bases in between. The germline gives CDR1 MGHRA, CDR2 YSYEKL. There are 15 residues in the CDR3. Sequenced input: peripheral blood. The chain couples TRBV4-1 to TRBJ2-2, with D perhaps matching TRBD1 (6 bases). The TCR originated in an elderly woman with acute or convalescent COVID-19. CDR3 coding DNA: TGCGCCAGCAGCCGGAGGACAGATAACACCGGGGAGCTGTTTTTT. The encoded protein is CASSRRTDNTGELFF.